Each of the 4 T cell receptor beta chains below was sequenced from the same sample in a study of cytomegalovirus exposure and HLA in healthy donors. The study ran its PCR with 60 Vbeta and 13 Jbeta primers. The protocol was immunoSEQ multiplex PCR, while the TCRdb copy is restricted to in-frame clones and leaves out a portion. Here the sample spans over 120,000 clones, about 84% being singletons. The sequenced sample was PBMCs. These TCRs come from a woman younger than 30 in good health and CMV-seropositive.

The chain recombines TRBV5-1 with TRBJ2-7, with D perhaps matching TRBD1 (6 bases). The V end was cut by 4 bases, the J end by 0 bases, with 17 bases between. This CDR3 has 16 amino acids. Germline CDR1 and CDR2: SGHRS and YFSETQ. CDR3 sequence reads: CASSPSNGGLSYEQYF. CDR3 nucleotide sequence: TGCGCCAGCAGCCCCTCCAATGGGGGCCTCTCCTACGAGCAGTACTTC.

The chain uses TRBV5-1 and TRBJ1-1; tentative D call: TRBD1 (5 bases). The V end was cut by 8 bases, the J end by 1 base, with 18 bases between. Germline CDR1 reads SGHRS; CDR2 reads YFSETQ. The CDR3 runs to 15 residues. As DNA, the CDR3 is TGCGCCAGGGGCCCAGACAGCTCGAAGAACACTGAAGCTTTCTTT. Its translation is CARGPDSSKNTEAFF. Complete variable domain (other parts from reference TRBV5-1 and TRBJ1-1): KAGVTQTPRYLIKTRGQQVTLSCSPISGHRSVSWYQQTPGQGLQFLFEYFSETQRNKGNFPGRFSGRQFSNSRSEMNVSTLELGDSALYLCARGPDSSKNTEAFFGQGTRLTVV.

The chain couples TRBV6-1 to TRBJ1-4; the D gene is possibly TRBD1 (5 bases). V shed 2 bases and J shed 0 bases, with 13 bases lying between them. This CDR3 has 17 amino acids. Looked up from germline, CDR1 is MNHNS and CDR2 is SASEGT. CDR3 bases: TGTGCCAGCAGTGAACCGGTGGGGGGATCAACTAATGAAAAACTGTTTTTT. Amino acid sequence: CASSEPVGGSTNEKLFF.

This chain uses TRBV4-1 with TRBJ2-6; the match to TRBD1 covers 10 bases. Losses at the gene ends were 4 bases for V and 1 base for J; bases not matched to a gene: 10. Germline CDR1 is MGHRA and CDR2 is YSYEKL. CDR3 length: 19 residues. CDR3 protein: CASSLHRDRGKSGANVLTF. The CDR3 nucleotides read TGCGCCAGCAGCCTACACCGGGACAGGGGTAAATCTGGGGCCAACGTCCTGACTTTC.